Below, 18 T cell receptor beta chains from the same sample are listed, as sequenced in a study of blood T cell repertoires in COVID-19. Profiled with immunoSEQ multiplex PCR; TCRdb holds only in-frame clones, not every one. The sample gives over 150,000 clones, roughly four fifths of which show up once; 10% to 15% is in the top ten. The material sequenced was peripheral blood. The receptors originated from a woman older than 75 with COVID-19, enrolled during active disease.

This chain links TRBV6-5 with TRBJ1-2; D uncertain. Trimming stripped 6 bases from V and 1 base from J, with 12 bases between. In germline, CDR1 is MNHEY, CDR2 SVGAGI. This CDR3 spans 14 amino acids. CDR3 sequence reads: CASRTLQYNYGYTF. DNA of the CDR3: TGTGCCAGCAGAACCCTACAGTATAACTATGGCTACACCTTC.

V gene TRBV10-2 combines with J gene TRBJ2-3; TRBD2 aligns across 8 bases. From germline, CDR1 is WSHSY and CDR2 SAAADI. V shed 6 bases, J shed 1 base, and the junction held 9 bases outside the gene matches. This CDR3 is 16 amino acids long. The CDR3 coding sequence is TGCGCCAGCAGCCGGCCCTTTAGCGGGGGCACAGATACGCAGTATTTT. This gives the protein CASSRPFSGGTDTQYF.

The V call is TRBV4-3, the J call TRBJ2-7, with TRBD1 identical over 7 bases. V lost 2 bases and J lost 2; bases outside the gene matches: 3. This CDR3 spans 14 amino acids. Germline values: CDR1 LGHNA, CDR2 YSLEER. As DNA, the CDR3 is TGCGCCAGCAGCCAATGGGACAGTGCCTACGAGCAGTACTTC. Protein product: CASSQWDSAYEQYF.

This chain joins TRBV10-3 and TRBJ2-5; tentative D call: TRBD2 (6 bases). Germline loops: CDR1 ENHRY, CDR2 SYGVKD. The CDR3 contains 13 residues. Trimming stripped 6 bases from V and 2 bases from J, with 10 bases between. The CDR3 DNA sequence: TGTGCCATCAGGGGAGGAGAGCAAGAGACCCAGTACTTC. This translates into CAIRGGEQETQYF.

The chain joins TRBV9 to TRBJ1-1, with D unresolved. Germline loops: CDR1 SGDLS, CDR2 YYNGEE. This CDR3 comprises 13 residues. Between the trimmed V and J ends, which lost 0 bases and 4 bases, there was a span of 7 bases. CDR3 DNA sequence: TGTGCCAGCAGCGTAGACTCTGGCACTGAAGCTTTCTTT. This sequence encodes CASSVDSGTEAFF.

This clone has a handful of counts. The V call is TRBV6-5, the J call TRBJ2-5, with D tentatively TRBD1 (5 bases). This CDR3 region has 12 residues. Trimming cost V 10 bases and J 5 bases, with 14 bases left between them. The germline V gene has CDR1 MNHEY and CDR2 SVGAGI. CDR3 sequence: CATQGIRETQYF. The CDR3 DNA reads TGTGCCACGCAGGGTATCAGGGAGACCCAGTACTTC.

This rearrangement joins TRBV5-1 to TRBJ2-1; TRBD2 might be the D (6 bases). Trimming removed 6 bases at V and 9 bases at J, with 22 bases between. Germline V gene sequence: CDR1 SGHRS, CDR2 YFSETQ. The CDR3 consists of 15 residues. CDR3 region: CASTFDGRRGFEQFF. CDR3 DNA sequence: TGCGCCAGCACCTTCGATGGTCGTCGGGGGTTTGAGCAGTTCTTC.

The rearrangement links TRBV2 to TRBJ1-1, with D maybe TRBD1 (6 bases). From germline, CDR1 is SNHLY and CDR2 FYNNEI. The CDR3 spans 12 residues. V was cut by 5 bases and J by 5 bases, with 9 bases left in between. This CDR3 reads CASSLRGTEAFF. The CDR3 DNA is TGTGCCAGCAGTTTGAGGGGGACTGAAGCTTTCTTT. Complete variable domain (other parts from reference TRBV2 and TRBJ1-1): EPEVTQTPSHQVTQMGQEVILRCVPISNHLYFYWYRQILGQKVEFLVSFYNNEISEKSEIFDDQFSVERPDGSNFTLKIRSTKLEDSAMYFCASSLRGTEAFFGQGTRLTVV.

The chain joins TRBV10-1 to TRBJ1-2, with D maybe TRBD1 (6 bases). V was clipped by 2 bases and J by 2 bases, with 21 bases between them. CDR1 and CDR2 (germline): WNHNN, SYGVQD (reference sequence). The CDR3 sequence is 18 residues long. This CDR3 reads CASSEVRDTCPLNYGYTF. The CDR3 bases are TGCGCCAGCAGTGAGGTAAGGGACACGTGTCCGTTAAACTATGGCTACACCTTC.

The chain joins TRBV19 to TRBJ1-5, with 8 bases identical to TRBD1. This CDR3 is built from 16 residues. Germline CDR1 and CDR2: LNHDA and SQIVND (reference sequence). CDR3 in DNA: TGTGCTAAAGCCCCATTGGACAGGGATGGCAATCAGCCCCAGCATTTT. Translating it yields CAKAPLDRDGNQPQHF. Variable domain in full (rest from reference TRBV19 and TRBJ1-5): DGGITQSPKYLFRKEGQNVTLSCEQNLNHDAMYWYRQDPGQGLRLIYYSQIVNDFQKGDIAEGYSVSREKKESFPLTVTSAQKNPTAFYLCAKAPLDRDGNQPQHFGDGTRLSIL.

In its sample, this clone was seen once. CDR3 sequence: CASAAGESNQPQHF. CDR3 nucleotide sequence: TGTGCCAGCGCTGCGGGTGAGAGCAATCAGCCCCAGCATTTT. This chain connects TRBV28 to TRBJ1-5; D gene ambiguous. Trimming stripped 8 bases from V and 1 base from J, with 12 bases between. This CDR3 region has 14 residues. Germline values: CDR1 MDHEN, CDR2 SYDVKM.

This clone was seen only once. J is TRBJ2-2 and V is TRBV7-9; TRBD1 agrees at 8 bases. CDR3 size: 15 residues. Germline CDR1 reads SEHNR; CDR2 reads FQNEAQ (reference sequence). V was pared by 5 bases and J by 4 bases, with 6 bases of the junction left unmatched. The CDR3 DNA is TGTGCCAGCAGCGGACAGGGTGGTGGCACCGGGGAGCTGTTTTTT. Amino acids: CASSGQGGGTGELFF.

The chain has TRBV29-1 and TRBJ2-7; TRBD1 matches 9 bases. The V gene end was trimmed by 2 bases and the J gene end by 13 bases; junction bases not matched to a gene: 6. This CDR3 contains 11 residues. Germline loops: CDR1 SQVTM, CDR2 ANQGSEA. CDR3 DNA sequence: TGCAGCGTTGAAATCCGGGACAGGGTTTACTTC. Translation: CSVEIRDRVYF.

This chain links TRBV11-2 with TRBJ1-4; D is unresolved. CDR1 is SGHAT and CDR2 is FQNNGV in the germline V gene. This CDR3 is built from 14 residues. Trimming removed 5 bases at V and 7 bases at J, with 14 bases between. This chain's CDR3 is CASSQRGFREKLFF. DNA for the CDR3: TGTGCCAGCAGCCAGCGGGGTTTTCGTGAAAAACTGTTTTTT. Filled out from reference TRBV11-2 and TRBJ1-4, the complete variable domain reads EAGVAQSPRYKIIEKRQSVAFWCNPISGHATLYWYQQILGQGPKLLIQFQNNGVVDDSQLPKDRFSAERLKGVDSTLKIQPAKLEDSAVYLCASSQRGFREKLFFGSGTQLSVL.

V usage is TRBV5-4 and J usage is TRBJ1-2, with D perhaps matching TRBD1 (5 bases). V gave up 6 bases and J gave up 2 bases, with 17 bases separating them. CDR3 length: 15 residues. CDR1 is SGHNT, CDR2 YYREEE, per germline (reference sequence). DNA of the CDR3: TGTGCCAGCACTGCCCCCACGGGGGGAAACTATGGCTACACCTTC. Protein sequence: CASTAPTGGNYGYTF.

CDR3 amino acids: CASRAGTAYEQYF. CDR3 DNA sequence: TGTGCCAGCAGGGCCGGGACAGCCTACGAGCAGTACTTC. V usage is TRBV2 and J usage is TRBJ2-7; TRBD1 matches 7 bases. The CDR3 extends over 13 amino acids. V trimming: 6 bases; J trimming: 2 bases; junction bases outside the gene matches: 4. CDR1 is SNHLY and CDR2 is FYNNEI in the germline V gene.

The V call is TRBV6-5, the J call TRBJ2-7; 7 bases map to TRBD1. V gave up 5 bases and J gave up 3 bases; unmatched junction bases: 7. Germline V gene sequence: CDR1 MNHEY, CDR2 SVGAGI. This CDR3 region has 14 residues. CDR3 nucleotide sequence: TGTGCCAGCAGTCCAAGGGACAGATACTACGAGCAGTACTTC. Its translation is CASSPRDRYYEQYF.

For the CDR3, the DNA is TGTGCCACCCCCTGGGGGGGAGTGAACACTGAAGCTTTCTTT. Amino acids: CATPWGGVNTEAFF. The chain combines TRBV24-1 with TRBJ1-1; TRBD1 is a possible D gene (5 bases). From germline, CDR1 is KGHDR and CDR2 SFDVKD. Trimming removed 9 bases at V and 0 bases at J, with 13 bases between. This CDR3 is 14 amino acids long.